Listed here are 8 T cell receptor beta chains from one sample, sequenced in a study of molecular identifiers for immune sequencing clone quantification. TCRdb redid the calling of the PCR reads with MiXCR, one entry per CDR3 protein. This sample carries about 320,000 distinct CDR3 sequences, 20% to 25% of them seen once, and the ten largest clones take approximately 0.8%. Source material: naive CD8+ T cells from blood, with Jurkat cell RNA spiked in. Documented subset: FACS-sorted CD8+CD4-CCR7+CD45RA+ naive T cells. The receptors here all came from a human donor in good health. Some libraries in this study had Jurkat cell RNA spiked in.

This clonotype was counted at least ten times. The rearrangement links TRBV9 to TRBJ2-3; D remains unclear. The V end lost 1 base, the J end lost 0 bases, and 12 bases lay between the germline ends. CDR3 size: 16 residues. Germline lookup yields CDR1 SGDLS and CDR2 YYNGEE. CDR3 coding DNA: TGTGCCAGCAGCGTATTGGTCTCCACCAGCACAGATACGCAGTATTTT. This codes for CASSVLVSTSTDTQYF. The entire variable domain, with the rest obtained from reference TRBV9 and TRBJ2-3, is as follows: DSGVTQTPKHLITATGQRVTLRCSPRSGDLSVYWYQQSLDQGLQFLIQYYNGEERAKGNILERFSAQQFPDLHSELNLSSLELGDSALYFCASSVLVSTSTDTQYFGPGTRLTVL.

This clonotype was counted many times. The chain links TRBV2 to TRBJ2-5; 8 bases are shared with TRBD2. Germline CDR1 is SNHLY and CDR2 is FYNNEI. Unmatched junction bases numbered 6, after V lost 7 bases and J lost 2 bases. CDR3 length equals 14 residues. The CDR3 sequence: CASTLVAGQETQYF. As DNA, the CDR3 is TGTGCCAGCACCCTAGTAGCGGGACAAGAGACCCAGTACTTC. The whole variable domain, filled in from reference TRBV2 and TRBJ2-5, reads EPEVTQTPSHQVTQMGQEVILRCVPISNHLYFYWYRQILGQKVEFLVSFYNNEISEKSEIFDDQFSVERPDGSNFTLKIRSTKLEDSAMYFCASTLVAGQETQYFGPGTRLLVL.

This clonotype was seen only once. A clone one base away is much larger, so this may be a read error. The chain couples TRBV29-1 to TRBJ2-2, with D perhaps matching TRBD1 or TRBD2 (5 bases each). There are 14 residues in the CDR3. CDR1 is SQVTM and CDR2 is ANQGSEA in the germline V gene. CDR3 DNA: TGCGGCGTTCTTGAACGGGACGGGACCGGGGAGCTGTTTTTT. Translated: CGVLERDGTGELFF.

This sequence joins TRBV6-5 and TRBJ2-1; TRBD1 matches 7 bases. Germline CDR1 and CDR2: MNHEY and SVGAGI. The CDR3 length is 15 residues. With 0 bases clipped from V and 8 bases from J, the junction kept 7 bases outside the gene matches. In nucleotides, the CDR3 is TGTGCCAGCAGTTACTCTACGACAGGGTTGCATGAGCAGTTCTTC. This translates into CASSYSTTGLHEQFF.

The table lists this clonotype with many counts. V is TRBV6-6 and J is TRBJ1-4; unclear D gene. The CDR3 has 17 amino acids. CDR1 is MNHNY, CDR2 SVGAGI, per germline (reference sequence). Trimming removed 2 bases from V and 0 bases from J, with 13 bases in between. CDR3 region: CASSYAEAHSTNEKLFF. The CDR3 nucleotides read TGTGCCAGCAGTTACGCAGAAGCTCATTCAACTAATGAAAAACTGTTTTTT.

About this clonotype: This may be a read error: a much more frequent sequence differs by one nucleotide. The chain couples TRBV20-1 to TRBJ2-7; D uncertain. The length of the CDR3 is 13 residues. From germline, CDR1 is DFQATT and CDR2 SNEGSKA (reference sequence). The CDR3 sequence: CSARSGSSCEQYF. Written as DNA, the CDR3 is TGCAGTGCTAGATCCGGCAGTTCCTGCGAGCAGTACTTC.

This clonotype was seen a few times. The rearrangement uses TRBV27 and TRBJ2-5; possibly TRBD1 or TRBD2 for D (5 bases each). Trimming removed 2 bases from V and 1 base from J, with 11 bases in between. Germline V lookup: CDR1 MNHEY, CDR2 SMNVEV (reference sequence). The CDR3 is 15 residues long. CDR3 DNA: TGTGCCAGCAGTTTAAAGGGACGGACCCAAGAGACCCAGTACTTC. It specifies CASSLKGRTQETQYF.

In its sample, this clonotype was seen many times. The V and J genes are TRBV7-9 and TRBJ2-2, with 9 bases identical to TRBD2. Germline CDR1 and CDR2: SEHNR and FQNEAQ (reference sequence). V was clipped by 4 bases and J by 0 bases; unmatched bases: 3. The CDR3 is 16 residues long. DNA of the CDR3: TGTGCCAGCAGCTCCGGGACTAGCTCGAACACCGGGGAGCTGTTTTTT. Translating gives CASSSGTSSNTGELFF.